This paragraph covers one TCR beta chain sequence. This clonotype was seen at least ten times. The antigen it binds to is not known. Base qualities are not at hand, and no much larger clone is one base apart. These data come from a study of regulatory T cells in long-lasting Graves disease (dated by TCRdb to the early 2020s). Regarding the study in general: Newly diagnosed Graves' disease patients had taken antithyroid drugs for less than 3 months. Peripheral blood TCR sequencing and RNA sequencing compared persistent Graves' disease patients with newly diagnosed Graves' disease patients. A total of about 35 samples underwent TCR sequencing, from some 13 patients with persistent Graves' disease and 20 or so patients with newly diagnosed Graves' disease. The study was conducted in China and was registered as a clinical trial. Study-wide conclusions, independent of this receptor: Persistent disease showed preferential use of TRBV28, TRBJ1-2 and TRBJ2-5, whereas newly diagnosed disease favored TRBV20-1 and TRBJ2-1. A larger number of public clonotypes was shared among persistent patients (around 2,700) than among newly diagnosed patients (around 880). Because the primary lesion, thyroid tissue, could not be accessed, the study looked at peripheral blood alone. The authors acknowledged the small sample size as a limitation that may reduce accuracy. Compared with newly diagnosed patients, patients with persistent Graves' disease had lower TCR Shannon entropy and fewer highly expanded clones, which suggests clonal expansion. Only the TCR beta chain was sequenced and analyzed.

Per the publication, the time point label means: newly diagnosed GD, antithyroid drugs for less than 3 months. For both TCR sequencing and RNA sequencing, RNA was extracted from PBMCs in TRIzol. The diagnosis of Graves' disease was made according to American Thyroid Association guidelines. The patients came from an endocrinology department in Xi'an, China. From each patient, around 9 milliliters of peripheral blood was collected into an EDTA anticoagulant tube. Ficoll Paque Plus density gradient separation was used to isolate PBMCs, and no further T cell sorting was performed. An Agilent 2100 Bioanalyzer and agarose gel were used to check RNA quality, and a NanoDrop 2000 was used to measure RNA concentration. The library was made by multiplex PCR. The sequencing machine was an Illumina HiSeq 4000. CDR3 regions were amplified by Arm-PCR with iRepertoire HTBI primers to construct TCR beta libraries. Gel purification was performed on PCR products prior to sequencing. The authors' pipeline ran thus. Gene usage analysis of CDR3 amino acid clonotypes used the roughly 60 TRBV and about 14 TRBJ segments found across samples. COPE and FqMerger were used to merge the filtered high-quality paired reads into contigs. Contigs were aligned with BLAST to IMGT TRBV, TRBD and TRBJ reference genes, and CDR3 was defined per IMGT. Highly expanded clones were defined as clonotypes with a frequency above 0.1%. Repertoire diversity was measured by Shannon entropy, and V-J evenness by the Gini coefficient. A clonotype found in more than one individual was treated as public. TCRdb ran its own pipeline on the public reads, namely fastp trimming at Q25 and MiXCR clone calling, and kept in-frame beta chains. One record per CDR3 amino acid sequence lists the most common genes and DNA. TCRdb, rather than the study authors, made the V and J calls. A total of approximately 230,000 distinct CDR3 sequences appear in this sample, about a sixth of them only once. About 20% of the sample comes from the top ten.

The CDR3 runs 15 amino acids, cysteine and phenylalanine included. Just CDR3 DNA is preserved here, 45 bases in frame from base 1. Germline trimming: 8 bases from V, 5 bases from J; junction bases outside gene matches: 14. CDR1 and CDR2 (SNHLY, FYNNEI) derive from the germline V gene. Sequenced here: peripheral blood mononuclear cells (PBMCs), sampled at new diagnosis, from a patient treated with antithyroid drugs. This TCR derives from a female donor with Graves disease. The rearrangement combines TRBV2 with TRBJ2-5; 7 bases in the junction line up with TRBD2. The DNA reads TGTGCCAGCTGCCAAGGAGAGCGGGATTGGGAGACCCAGTACTTC. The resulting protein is CASCQGERDWETQYF.